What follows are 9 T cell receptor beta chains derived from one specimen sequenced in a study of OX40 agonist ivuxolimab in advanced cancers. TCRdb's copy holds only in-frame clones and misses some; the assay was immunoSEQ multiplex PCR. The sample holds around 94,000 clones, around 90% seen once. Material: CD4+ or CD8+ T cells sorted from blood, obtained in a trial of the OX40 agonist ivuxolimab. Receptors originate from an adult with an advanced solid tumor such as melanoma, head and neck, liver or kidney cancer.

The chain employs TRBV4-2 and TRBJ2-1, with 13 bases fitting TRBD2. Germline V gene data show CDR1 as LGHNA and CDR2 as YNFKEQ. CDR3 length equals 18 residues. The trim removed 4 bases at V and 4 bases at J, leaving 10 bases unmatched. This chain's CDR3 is CASSRTTSGRQNYNEQFF. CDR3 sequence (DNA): TGTGCCAGCAGCCGGACGACTAGCGGGAGGCAAAATTACAATGAGCAGTTCTTC.

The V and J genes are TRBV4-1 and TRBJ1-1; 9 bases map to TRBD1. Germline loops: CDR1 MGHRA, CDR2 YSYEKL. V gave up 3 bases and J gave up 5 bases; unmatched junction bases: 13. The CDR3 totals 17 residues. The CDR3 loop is CASSQTGGLELITEAFF. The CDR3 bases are TGCGCCAGCAGCCAGACAGGGGGACTCGAACTAATAACTGAAGCTTTCTTT.

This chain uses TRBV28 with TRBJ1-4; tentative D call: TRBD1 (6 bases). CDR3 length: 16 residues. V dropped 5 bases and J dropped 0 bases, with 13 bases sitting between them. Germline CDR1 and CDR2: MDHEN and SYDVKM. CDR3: CASSRTTGTTNEKLFF. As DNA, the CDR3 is TGTGCCAGCAGTCGGACGACAGGAACAACTAATGAAAAACTGTTTTTT.

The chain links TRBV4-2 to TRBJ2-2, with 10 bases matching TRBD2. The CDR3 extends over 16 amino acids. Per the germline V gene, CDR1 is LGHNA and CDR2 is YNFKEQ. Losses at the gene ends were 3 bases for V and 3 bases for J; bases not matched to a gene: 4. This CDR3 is CASSQGAGGDTGELFF. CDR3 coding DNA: TGTGCCAGCAGCCAGGGAGCGGGAGGGGACACCGGGGAGCTGTTTTTT.

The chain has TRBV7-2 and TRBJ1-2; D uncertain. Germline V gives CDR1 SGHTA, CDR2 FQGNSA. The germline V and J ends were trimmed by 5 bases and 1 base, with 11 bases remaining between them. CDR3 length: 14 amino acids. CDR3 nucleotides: TGTGCCAGCAGCCAGGACCTCCTTAACTATGGCTACACCTTC. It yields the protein CASSQDLLNYGYTF. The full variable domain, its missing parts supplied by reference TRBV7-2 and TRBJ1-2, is GAGVSQSPSNKVTEKGKDVELRCDPISGHTALYWYRQSLGQGLEFLIYFQGNSAPDKSGLPSDRFSAERTGGSVSTLTIQRTQQEDSAVYLCASSQDLLNYGYTFGSGTRLTVV.

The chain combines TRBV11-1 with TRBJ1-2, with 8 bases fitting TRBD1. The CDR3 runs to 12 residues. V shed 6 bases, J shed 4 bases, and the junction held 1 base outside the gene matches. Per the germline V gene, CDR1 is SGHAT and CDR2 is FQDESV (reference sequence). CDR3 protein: CASRGQGYGYTF. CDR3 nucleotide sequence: TGTGCCAGCAGAGGACAGGGCTATGGCTACACCTTC.

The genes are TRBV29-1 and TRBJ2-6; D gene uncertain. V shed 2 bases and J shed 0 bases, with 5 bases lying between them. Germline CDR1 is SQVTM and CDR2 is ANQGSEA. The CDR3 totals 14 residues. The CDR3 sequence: CSVESSSGANVLTF. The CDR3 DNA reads TGCAGCGTTGAATCCAGCTCTGGGGCCAACGTCCTGACTTTC.

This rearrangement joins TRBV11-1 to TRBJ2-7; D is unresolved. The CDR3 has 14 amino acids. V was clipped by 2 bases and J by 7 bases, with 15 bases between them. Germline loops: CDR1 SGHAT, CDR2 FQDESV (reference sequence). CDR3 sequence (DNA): TGTGCCAGCAGCTTAAGAATTGGTGTCGGGGAGCAGTACTTC. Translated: CASSLRIGVGEQYF.

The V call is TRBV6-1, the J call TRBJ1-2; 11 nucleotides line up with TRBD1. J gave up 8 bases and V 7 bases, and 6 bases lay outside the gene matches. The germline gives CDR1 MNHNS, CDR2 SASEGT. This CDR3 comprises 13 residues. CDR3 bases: TGTGCCAGCACCTGGACAGGGGGCTGGGGCTACACCTTC. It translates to CASTWTGGWGYTF.